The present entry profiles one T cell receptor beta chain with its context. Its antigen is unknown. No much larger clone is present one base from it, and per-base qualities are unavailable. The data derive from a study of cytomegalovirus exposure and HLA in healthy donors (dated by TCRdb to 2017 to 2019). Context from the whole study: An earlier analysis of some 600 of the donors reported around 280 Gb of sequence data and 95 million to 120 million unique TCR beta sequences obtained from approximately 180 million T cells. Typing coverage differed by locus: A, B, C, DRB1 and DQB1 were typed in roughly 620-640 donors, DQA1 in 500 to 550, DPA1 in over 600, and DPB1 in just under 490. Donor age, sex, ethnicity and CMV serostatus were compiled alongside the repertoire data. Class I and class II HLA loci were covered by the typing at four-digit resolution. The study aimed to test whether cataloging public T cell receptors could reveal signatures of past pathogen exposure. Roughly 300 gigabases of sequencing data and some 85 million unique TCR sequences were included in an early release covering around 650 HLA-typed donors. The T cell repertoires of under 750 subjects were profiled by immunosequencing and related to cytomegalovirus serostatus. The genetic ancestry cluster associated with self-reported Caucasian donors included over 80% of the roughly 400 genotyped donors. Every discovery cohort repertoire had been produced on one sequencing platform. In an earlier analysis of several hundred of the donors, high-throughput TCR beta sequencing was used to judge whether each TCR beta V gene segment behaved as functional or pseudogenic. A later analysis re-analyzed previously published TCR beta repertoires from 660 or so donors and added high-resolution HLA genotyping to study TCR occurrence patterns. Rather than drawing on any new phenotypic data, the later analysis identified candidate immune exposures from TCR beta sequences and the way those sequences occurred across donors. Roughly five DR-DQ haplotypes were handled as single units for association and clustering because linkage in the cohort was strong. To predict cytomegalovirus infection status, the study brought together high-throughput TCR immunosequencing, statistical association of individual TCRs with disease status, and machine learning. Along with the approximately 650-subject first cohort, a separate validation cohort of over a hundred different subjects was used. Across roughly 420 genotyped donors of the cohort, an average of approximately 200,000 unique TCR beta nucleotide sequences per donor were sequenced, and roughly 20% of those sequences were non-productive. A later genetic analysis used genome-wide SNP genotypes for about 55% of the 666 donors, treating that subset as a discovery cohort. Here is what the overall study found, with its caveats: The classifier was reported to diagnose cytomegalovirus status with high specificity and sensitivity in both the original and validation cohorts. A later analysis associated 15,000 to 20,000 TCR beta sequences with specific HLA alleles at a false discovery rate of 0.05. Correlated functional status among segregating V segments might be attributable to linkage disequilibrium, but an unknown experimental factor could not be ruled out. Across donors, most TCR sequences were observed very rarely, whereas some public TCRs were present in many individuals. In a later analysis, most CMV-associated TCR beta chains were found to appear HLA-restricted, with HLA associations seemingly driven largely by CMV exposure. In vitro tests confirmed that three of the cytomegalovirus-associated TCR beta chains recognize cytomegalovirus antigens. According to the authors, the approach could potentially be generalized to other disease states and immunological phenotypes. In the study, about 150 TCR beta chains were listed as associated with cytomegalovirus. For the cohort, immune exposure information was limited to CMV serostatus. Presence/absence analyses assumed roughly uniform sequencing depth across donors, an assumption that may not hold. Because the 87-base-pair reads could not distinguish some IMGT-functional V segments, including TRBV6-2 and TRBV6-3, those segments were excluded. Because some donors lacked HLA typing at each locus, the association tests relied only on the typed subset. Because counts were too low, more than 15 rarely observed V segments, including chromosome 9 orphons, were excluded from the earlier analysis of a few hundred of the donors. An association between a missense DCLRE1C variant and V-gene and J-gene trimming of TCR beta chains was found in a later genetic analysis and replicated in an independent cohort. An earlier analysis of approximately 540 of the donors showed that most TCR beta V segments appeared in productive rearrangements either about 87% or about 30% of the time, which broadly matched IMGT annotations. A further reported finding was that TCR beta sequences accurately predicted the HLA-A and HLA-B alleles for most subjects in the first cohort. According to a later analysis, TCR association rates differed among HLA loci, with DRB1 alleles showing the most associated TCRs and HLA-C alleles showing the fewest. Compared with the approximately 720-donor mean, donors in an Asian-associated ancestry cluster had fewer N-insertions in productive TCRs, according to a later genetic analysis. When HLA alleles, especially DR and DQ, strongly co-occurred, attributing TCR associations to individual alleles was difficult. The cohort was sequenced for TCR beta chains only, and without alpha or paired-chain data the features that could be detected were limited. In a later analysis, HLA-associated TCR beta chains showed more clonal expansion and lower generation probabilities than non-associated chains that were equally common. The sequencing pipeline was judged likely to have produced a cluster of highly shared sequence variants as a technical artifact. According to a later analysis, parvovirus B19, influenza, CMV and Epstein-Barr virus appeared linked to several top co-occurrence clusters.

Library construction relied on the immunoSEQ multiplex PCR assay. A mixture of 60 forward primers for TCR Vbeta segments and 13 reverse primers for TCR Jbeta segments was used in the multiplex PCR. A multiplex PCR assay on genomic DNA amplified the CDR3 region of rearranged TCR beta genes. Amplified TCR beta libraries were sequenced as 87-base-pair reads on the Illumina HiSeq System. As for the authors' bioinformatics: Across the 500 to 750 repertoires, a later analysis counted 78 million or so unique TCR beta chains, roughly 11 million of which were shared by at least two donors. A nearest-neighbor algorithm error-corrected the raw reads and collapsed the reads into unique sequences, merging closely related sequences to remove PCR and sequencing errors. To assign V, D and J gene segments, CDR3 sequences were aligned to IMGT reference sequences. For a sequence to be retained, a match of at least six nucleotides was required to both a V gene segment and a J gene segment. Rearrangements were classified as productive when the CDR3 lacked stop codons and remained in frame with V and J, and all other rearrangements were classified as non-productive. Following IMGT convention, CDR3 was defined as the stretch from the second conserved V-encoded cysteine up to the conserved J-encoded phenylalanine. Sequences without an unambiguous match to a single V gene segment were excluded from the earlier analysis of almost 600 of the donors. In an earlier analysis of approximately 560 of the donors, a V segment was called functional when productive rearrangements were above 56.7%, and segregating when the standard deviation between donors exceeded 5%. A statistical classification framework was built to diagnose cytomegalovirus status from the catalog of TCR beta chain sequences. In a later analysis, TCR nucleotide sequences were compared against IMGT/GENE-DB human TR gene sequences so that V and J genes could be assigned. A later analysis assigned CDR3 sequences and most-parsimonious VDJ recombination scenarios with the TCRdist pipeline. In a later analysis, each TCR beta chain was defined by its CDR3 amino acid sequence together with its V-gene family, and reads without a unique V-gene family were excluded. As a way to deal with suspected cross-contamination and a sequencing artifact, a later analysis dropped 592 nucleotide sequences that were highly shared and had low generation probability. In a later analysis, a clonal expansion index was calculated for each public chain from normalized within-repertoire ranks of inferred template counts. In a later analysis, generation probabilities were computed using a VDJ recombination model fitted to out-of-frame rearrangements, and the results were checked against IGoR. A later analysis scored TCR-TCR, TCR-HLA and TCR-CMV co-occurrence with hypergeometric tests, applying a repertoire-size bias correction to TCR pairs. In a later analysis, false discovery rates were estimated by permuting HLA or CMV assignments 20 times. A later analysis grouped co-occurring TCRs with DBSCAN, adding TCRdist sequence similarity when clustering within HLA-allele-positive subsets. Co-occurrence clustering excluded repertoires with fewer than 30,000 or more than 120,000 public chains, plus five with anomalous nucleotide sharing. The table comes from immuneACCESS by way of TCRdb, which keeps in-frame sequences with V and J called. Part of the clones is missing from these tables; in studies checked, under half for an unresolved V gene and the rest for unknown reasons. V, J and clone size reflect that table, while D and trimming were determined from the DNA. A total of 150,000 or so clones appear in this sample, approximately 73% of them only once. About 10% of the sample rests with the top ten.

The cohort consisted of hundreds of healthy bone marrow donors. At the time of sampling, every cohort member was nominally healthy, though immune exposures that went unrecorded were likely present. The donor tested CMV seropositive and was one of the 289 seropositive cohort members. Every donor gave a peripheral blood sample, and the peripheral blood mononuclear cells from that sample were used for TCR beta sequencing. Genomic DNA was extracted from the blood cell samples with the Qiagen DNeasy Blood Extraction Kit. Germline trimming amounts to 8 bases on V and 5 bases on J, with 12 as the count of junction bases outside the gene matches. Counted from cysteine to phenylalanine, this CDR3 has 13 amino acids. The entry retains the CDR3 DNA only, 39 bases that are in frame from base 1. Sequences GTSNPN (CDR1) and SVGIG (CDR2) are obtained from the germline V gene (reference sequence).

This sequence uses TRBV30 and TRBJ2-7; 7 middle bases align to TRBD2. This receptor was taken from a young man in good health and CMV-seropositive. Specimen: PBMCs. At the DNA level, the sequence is TGTGCCGGGCTAAGGCGGGAGCGGGACGAGCAGTACTTC. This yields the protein CAGLRRERDEQYF. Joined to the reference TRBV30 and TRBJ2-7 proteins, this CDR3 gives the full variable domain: SQTIHQWPATLVQPVGSPLSLECTVEGTSNPNLYWYRQAAGRGLQLLFYSVGIGQISSEVPQNLSASRPQDRQFILSSKKLLLSDSGFYLCAGLRRERDEQYFGPGTRLTVT.